Below are 32 T cell receptor beta chains sequenced from a single sample in a study of T cell repertoires in cytomegalovirus infection. These receptors are not linked to any known antigen. TCRdb analysed the reads with MiXCR anew, one entry per CDR3 protein. This table has about 830,000 distinct CDR3 sequences, around a third appearing once. The specimen comprised cultured CD8+ T cells from PBMCs, sampled from culture after CMV antigen stimulation. Source of these receptors: a human donor in good health (CMV status not recorded). Some clones in this sample may be carry-over from other donors' samples.

Many counts were recorded for this clonotype. The chain employs TRBV6-1 and TRBJ2-3, with D perhaps TRBD1 (7 bases). With 2 bases removed from V and 6 bases from J, the gap between germline ends came to 18 bases. Germline CDR1 MNHNS, CDR2 SASEGT. The CDR3 runs to 16 residues. The DNA for the CDR3 is TGTGCCAGCAGTGAACGGCCAGGGGGTGGAGGGGATACGCAGTATTTT. Its translation: CASSERPGGGGDTQYF.

J is TRBJ2-5 and V is TRBV6-5; 9 bases agree with TRBD2. CDR1 and CDR2 (germline): MNHEY, SVGAGI. This CDR3 has 15 amino acids. J gave up 3 bases and V 4 bases, and 6 bases lay outside the gene matches. CDR3 protein: CASSSRLAAKETQYF. CDR3 bases: TGTGCCAGCAGTTCCAGACTAGCGGCCAAAGAGACCCAGTACTTC.

The rearrangement links TRBV27 to TRBJ2-6; D uncertain. V was shortened by 5 bases and J by 6 bases, with 8 bases between the two germline ends. The germline gives CDR1 MNHEY, CDR2 SMNVEV (reference sequence). The CDR3 covers 13 residues. The CDR3: CASSPVKANVLTF. CDR3 bases: TGTGCCAGCAGTCCGGTGAAGGCCAACGTCCTGACTTTC. Filled out from reference TRBV27 and TRBJ2-6, the complete variable domain reads EAQVTQNPRYLITVTGKKLTVTCSQNMNHEYMSWYRQDPGLGLRQIYYSMNVEVTDKGDVPEGYKVSRKEKRNFPLILESPSPNQTSLYFCASSPVKANVLTFGAGSRLTVL.

This clonotype came up once. The V gene is TRBV6-6, the J gene TRBJ1-5; tentatively, D is TRBD1 (5 bases). The V end was cut by 2 bases, the J end by 10 bases, with 12 bases between. CDR3 length: 13 amino acids. Germline CDR1 MNHNY, CDR2 SVGAGI (reference sequence). Here the CDR3 reads CASSYPGNKPQHF. For the CDR3, the DNA is TGTGCCAGCAGTTACCCAGGGAATAAACCCCAGCATTTT.

This rearrangement joins TRBV11-2 to TRBJ2-1, with 8 bases lining up with TRBD1. Germline CDR1 SGHAT, CDR2 FQNNGV. The V gene end was trimmed by 1 base and the J gene end by 7 bases; junction bases not matched to a gene: 9. This CDR3 spans 16 amino acids. DNA for the CDR3: TGTGCCAGCAGCTTAGGTCCAGGGGGCGAGGAAAATGAGCAGTTCTTC. Protein product: CASSLGPGGEENEQFF.

The chain has TRBV6-6 and TRBJ2-3; D possibly corresponds to TRBD2 (6 bases). With 2 bases removed from V and 4 bases from J, the gap between germline ends came to 10 bases. Germline V gene sequence: CDR1 MNHNY, CDR2 SVGAGI (reference sequence). This CDR3 comprises 14 residues. CDR3: CASSYVSGADTQYF. The CDR3 nucleotides are TGTGCCAGCAGTTACGTTTCGGGGGCAGATACGCAGTATTTT.

This clonotype was found a few times. The CDR3 DNA reads TGTGCTAGTGGTTTCGGGACCGTCCCTGGGGCCAACGTCCTGACTTTC. This codes for CASGFGTVPGANVLTF. The V call is TRBV12-5, the J call TRBJ2-6; the D call may be TRBD1 or TRBD2 (5 bases each). CDR1 is LGHNT and CDR2 is FRNRAP in the germline V gene. The CDR3 is 16 amino acids. V gave up 3 bases and J gave up 2 bases, with 11 bases separating them. Together with reference TRBV12-5 and TRBJ2-6, the CDR3 gives the full variable domain: DARVTQTPRHKVTEMGQEVTMRCQPILGHNTVFWYRQTMMQGLELLAYFRNRAPLDDSGMPKDRFSAEMPDATLATLKIQPSEPRDSAVYFCASGFGTVPGANVLTFGAGSRLTVL.

This clonotype has just a few counts. J is TRBJ1-1 and V is TRBV19; the D gene is possibly TRBD1 (6 bases). Germline V gives CDR1 LNHDA, CDR2 SQIVND (reference sequence). The CDR3 length is 19 residues. Trimming pared 5 bases from V and 1 base from J, leaving 26 bases between. The DNA of the CDR3 is TGTGCCAGTAGTCCCTCCACAATCACAGGGCCTCGGAGGAACACTGAAGCTTTCTTT. Its translation: CASSPSTITGPRRNTEAFF.

This clonotype has more than one count but fewer than ten. This chain joins TRBV7-6 and TRBJ2-2; D uncertain. Trimming pared 3 bases from V and 4 bases from J, leaving 15 bases between. Germline CDR1 reads SGHVS; CDR2 reads FNYEAQ. The CDR3 length is 16 residues. CDR3 nucleotide sequence: TGTGCCAGCAGCTTCTCTGCCTCGCCTGTCACCGGGGAGCTGTTTTTT. This translates into CASSFSASPVTGELFF.

J is TRBJ2-7 and V is TRBV6-1; 7 positions agree with TRBD1. Germline values: CDR1 MNHNS, CDR2 SASEGT. There are 15 residues in the CDR3. V dropped 4 bases and J dropped 1; count of bases not matched to a gene: 7. The CDR3 coding sequence is TGTGCCAGCAGTGGACAGGGCGGAGGATCCTACGAGCAGTACTTC. This sequence encodes CASSGQGGGSYEQYF.

The sample holds one count of this clonotype. This rearrangement joins TRBV14 to TRBJ1-2; 8 bases are shared with TRBD1. With 0 bases clipped from V and 5 bases from J, the junction kept 5 bases outside the gene matches. The CDR3 sequence is 15 residues long. From germline, CDR1 is SGHDN and CDR2 FVKESK. CDR3 loop: CASSQDQDREYGYTF. The CDR3 DNA reads TGTGCCAGCAGCCAAGATCAGGACAGGGAATATGGCTACACCTTC.

The V and J genes are TRBV14 and TRBJ1-2; 7 bases line up with TRBD1. V gave up 1 base and J gave up 4 bases; unmatched junction bases: 12. This CDR3 comprises 17 residues. Germline CDR1 SGHDN, CDR2 FVKESK. DNA for the CDR3: TGTGCCAGCAGCCAAGTGTTTCGGGACAGCTCCGTCTATGGCTACACCTTC. As protein: CASSQVFRDSSVYGYTF.

This chain joins TRBV6-1 and TRBJ2-3, with a weak D call TRBD2 (6 bases). Trimming took off 8 bases at V and 5 bases at J, with 20 bases between the two ends. This CDR3 is 15 amino acids long. CDR1 and CDR2 from the germline V gene are MNHNS and SASEGT. Here the CDR3 DNA reads TGTGCCAGCGGGGAAGGGCTAGCGTGGAAAGATACGCAGTATTTT. Encoded protein: CASGEGLAWKDTQYF.

This clonotype was seen a handful of times. CDR3 sequence: CASSLWSQGKTQYF. The CDR3 nucleotides are TGTGCCAGCAGTTTATGGTCGCAGGGAAAGACCCAGTACTTC. The chain joins TRBV28 to TRBJ2-5; D might be TRBD1 (5 bases). Trimming stripped 0 bases from V and 6 bases from J, with 11 bases between. Germline V gives CDR1 MDHEN, CDR2 SYDVKM. The CDR3 length is 14 residues.

This clonotype was observed a handful of times. The chain recombines TRBV12-3 or TRBV12-4 with TRBJ1-1, with D unresolved. The CDR3 spans 12 residues. Trimming stripped 5 bases from V and 1 base from J, with 5 bases between. The CDR3 DNA sequence: TGTGCCAGCAGTACCAAGAACACTGAAGCTTTCTTT. Protein sequence: CASSTKNTEAFF.

The genes are TRBV27 and TRBJ2-1, with 9 positions matching TRBD1. Germline CDR1 is MNHEY and CDR2 is SMNVEV (reference sequence). The CDR3 sequence is 14 residues long. The V and J ends lost 6 bases and 4 bases, in that order; junction bases with no gene match: 4. The CDR3 DNA sequence: TGTGCCAGCAGAGACAGGGGGACATACAATGAGCAGTTCTTC. This gives the protein CASRDRGTYNEQFF.

This clonotype was observed at least ten times. The genes are TRBV6-6 and TRBJ2-1; 9 bases are a match to TRBD1. The germline CDR1 and CDR2 sequences are MNHNY and SVGAGI (reference sequence). This CDR3 has 16 amino acids. The V and J ends lost 2 bases and 7 bases, in that order; junction bases with no gene match: 9. In DNA, the CDR3 is TGTGCCAGCAGTTACCTAGGGGGACAGGGTGGAAATGAGCAGTTCTTC. Amino acids: CASSYLGGQGGNEQFF.

The genes are TRBV7-9 and TRBJ2-7, with D perhaps matching TRBD1 (6 bases). Germline V gene sequence: CDR1 SEHNR, CDR2 FQNEAQ (reference sequence). V gave up 3 bases and J gave up 7 bases, with 13 bases separating them. The CDR3 length is 13 residues. The CDR3 region is CASSFRGTGEQYV. CDR3 DNA sequence: TGTGCCAGCAGCTTTAGGGGGACGGGAGAGCAGTACGTC.

A few counts support this clonotype. One end of the junction is discordant with germline, which a read error may explain. The rearrangement links TRBV20-1 to TRBJ1-2, with a possible D match to TRBD1 (6 bases). The germline V gene has CDR1 DFQATT and CDR2 SNEGSKA (reference sequence). The CDR3 totals 9 residues. The CDR3 protein is CSASGDLAF. CDR3 sequence (DNA): TGCAGTGCGTCAGGGGACCTCGCCTTC.

In its sample, this clonotype was seen a few times. This chain uses TRBV6-1 with TRBJ1-2; D remains ambiguous. This CDR3 has 12 residues. V was shortened by 8 bases and J by 5 bases, with 12 bases between the two germline ends. In germline, CDR1 is MNHNS, CDR2 SASEGT. CDR3 DNA sequence: TGTGCCAGCCTAGGGTCTGGATATGGCTACACCTTC. This gives the protein CASLGSGYGYTF.

For the CDR3, the DNA is TGCAGCGGGGAACAGGGGTATGGCGGCTACACCTTC. Translation gives CSGEQGYGGYTF. This sequence joins TRBV29-1 and TRBJ1-2; TRBD1 matches at 7 bases. This CDR3 comprises 12 residues. The V gene's germline CDR1 is SQVTM and CDR2 ANQGSEA. V lost 7 bases, J lost 8 bases, and 10 bases stayed unmatched.

The V call is TRBV7-6, the J call TRBJ2-2; 7 nucleotides line up with TRBD1. Trimming removed 4 bases from V and 4 bases from J; junction bases left unmatched: 12. Germline CDR1 SGHVS, CDR2 FNYEAQ. CDR3 length: 17 amino acids. The CDR3 coding sequence is TGTGCCAGCAGCTCACACAAGGGACAGCCCAGCACCGGGGAGCTGTTTTTT. Translated: CASSSHKGQPSTGELFF.

The rearrangement links TRBV29-1 to TRBJ2-1; D remains ambiguous. The germline V gene encodes CDR1 SQVTM and CDR2 ANQGSEA. The V end lost 7 bases, the J end lost 0 bases, and 13 bases lay between the germline ends. There are 14 residues in the CDR3. CDR3 in amino acids: CSATDTFSYNEQFF. CDR3 nucleotide sequence: TGCAGCGCTACCGACACCTTCTCCTACAATGAGCAGTTCTTC.

This clonotype was observed a handful of times. The chain links TRBV11-3 to TRBJ2-1, with 7 bases identical to TRBD2. This CDR3 has 19 residues. Looked up from germline, CDR1 is SGHNT and CDR2 is YENEEA. With V trimmed by 1 base and J by 3 bases, 15 bases remained unmatched. CDR3 DNA sequence: TGTGCCAGCAGCTTAGGTCGGATGGGAGACCGGGGGGACTACAATGAGCAGTTCTTC. Translation gives CASSLGRMGDRGDYNEQFF. Full variable domain (missing parts from reference TRBV11-3 and TRBJ2-1): EAGVVQSPRYKIIEKKQPVAFWCNPISGHNTLYWYLQNLGQGPELLIRYENEEAVDDSQLPKDRFSAERLKGVDSTLKIQPAELGDSAVYLCASSLGRMGDRGDYNEQFFGPGTRLTVL.

The gene calls are TRBV24-1 and TRBJ2-3; TRBD2 matches at 8 bases. The CDR3 covers 12 residues. Trimming at V came to 9 bases and at J to 5 bases, leaving 3 bases not matched to a gene. Germline CDR1 KGHDR, CDR2 SFDVKD. This chain's CDR3 is CATRGGGDTQYF. CDR3 nucleotide sequence: TGTGCCACCCGGGGGGGTGGAGATACGCAGTATTTT.

This chain links TRBV7-6 with TRBJ1-1; D not resolved. This CDR3 region has 14 residues. Trimming removed 1 base at V and 6 bases at J, with 12 bases between. The germline CDR1 and CDR2 sequences are SGHVS and FNYEAQ. The CDR3 DNA reads as TGTGCCAGCAGCTTAGTAGAGAGTATGGCTGAAGCTTTCTTT. Translated, it gives CASSLVESMAEAFF.

This sequence joins TRBV6-6 and TRBJ1-1; the D gene is possibly TRBD1 (5 bases). The germline CDR1 and CDR2 sequences are MNHNY and SVGAGI (reference sequence). The CDR3 is made up of 13 amino acids. The V end was cut by 8 bases, the J end by 1 base, with 11 bases between. This CDR3 reads CASLSGGNTEAFF. CDR3 nucleotide sequence: TGTGCCAGCCTCTCTGGGGGGAACACTGAAGCTTTCTTT.

This clonotype has at least ten counts. The V call is TRBV6-2 or TRBV6-3, the J call TRBJ1-1; 7 nucleotides match TRBD1. V lost 6 bases, J lost 5 bases, and 6 bases stayed unmatched. CDR1 and CDR2 from the germline V gene are MNHEY and SVGEGT. This CDR3 comprises 13 residues. DNA of the CDR3: TGTGCCAGCAGCCCCACAGGGGTAACTGAAGCTTTCTTT. This encodes CASSPTGVTEAFF.

This clonotype was counted a few times. This chain joins TRBV7-9 and TRBJ1-1; D remains unclear. The CDR3 loop spans 16 amino acids. Trimming pared 1 base from V and 6 bases from J, leaving 18 bases between. Germline V gene lookup returns CDR1 SEHNR and CDR2 FQNEAQ (reference sequence). The CDR3 loop is CASSLVIWSGKAEAFF. The DNA for the CDR3 is TGTGCCAGCAGCTTAGTAATTTGGTCAGGTAAGGCTGAAGCTTTCTTT.

The chain recombines TRBV6-6 with TRBJ2-5; no clear D gene. The V and J ends lost 0 bases and 2 bases respectively, with 10 bases between them. Germline CDR1 is MNHNY and CDR2 is SVGAGI (reference sequence). The CDR3 consists of 15 residues. CDR3 nucleotides: TGTGCCAGCAGTTACTCGATCGAGTTTCAAGAGACCCAGTACTTC. It translates to CASSYSIEFQETQYF.

There are a few counts of this clonotype. V gene TRBV3-1 combines with J gene TRBJ1-5, with 8 nucleotides matching TRBD1. The CDR3 loop spans 15 amino acids. Germline values: CDR1 LGHDT, CDR2 YNNKEL (reference sequence). The J segment lost 5 bases and the V segment lost 5 bases, leaving 8 bases of the junction unmatched. The CDR3 loop reads CASSASDRGDQPQHF. CDR3 nucleotide sequence: TGTGCCAGCAGCGCGTCAGACAGGGGAGATCAGCCCCAGCATTTT.

Points on this clonotype: This sequence may be a read error, since a much larger clone differs from it by one base. This rearrangement joins TRBV7-6 to TRBJ2-7; D uncertain. V was pared by 4 bases and J by 7 bases, with 8 bases between. Per the germline V gene, CDR1 is SGHVS and CDR2 is FNYEAQ. The CDR3 is 11 residues long. The chain's CDR3 is CASSSVGEQYF. In nucleotides, the CDR3 is TGTGCCAGCAGCTCAGTGGGAGAGCAGTACTTC.